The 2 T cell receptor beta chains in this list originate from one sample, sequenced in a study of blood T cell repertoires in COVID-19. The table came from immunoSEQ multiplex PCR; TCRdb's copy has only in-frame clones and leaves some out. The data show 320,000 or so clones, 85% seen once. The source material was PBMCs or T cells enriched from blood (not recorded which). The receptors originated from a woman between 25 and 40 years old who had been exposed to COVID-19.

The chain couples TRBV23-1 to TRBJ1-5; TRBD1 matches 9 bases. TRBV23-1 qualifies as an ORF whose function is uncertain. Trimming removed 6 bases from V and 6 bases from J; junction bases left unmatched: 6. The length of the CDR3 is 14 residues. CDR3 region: CASRGQGEGQPQHF. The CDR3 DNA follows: TGCGCCAGCAGGGGACAGGGAGAAGGTCAGCCCCAGCATTTT.

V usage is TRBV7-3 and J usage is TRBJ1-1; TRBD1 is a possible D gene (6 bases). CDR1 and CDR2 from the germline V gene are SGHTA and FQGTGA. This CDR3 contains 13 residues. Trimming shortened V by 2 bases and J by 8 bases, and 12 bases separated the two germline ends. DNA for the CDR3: TGTGCCAGCAGCTTAGATTTGAGGGGGGAAGCTTTCTTT. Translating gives CASSLDLRGEAFF.